The next 21 T cell receptor beta chains were all read from a single sample in a study of T cells in Graves' hyperthyroidism and ophthalmopathy. Amplification yielded TCR beta CDR3 regions, with RNA transcripts as the source. First-round RT-PCR with HTBI primers amplified the TCR CDR3 region. TCRdb re-analysed the multiplex PCR reads in MiXCR, keeping a single row per CDR3 protein. The data hold around 450,000 distinct CDR3 sequences, with 15% to 19% observed a single time. The sample taken for sequencing was blood. The receptor source for this set is a woman under 30 with Graves' hyperthyroidism.

This clonotype was counted at least ten times. The chain combines TRBV14 with TRBJ2-1; D is unresolved. Between the trimmed V and J ends, which lost 3 bases and 10 bases, there was a span of 22 bases. The CDR3 has 16 amino acids. Per germline, CDR1 SGHDN and CDR2 FVKESK. The CDR3 bases are TGTGCCAGCAGCCAGGGTACCCGAATTCTACCACCGGAGCAGTTCTTC. It yields the protein CASSQGTRILPPEQFF.

This clonotype has ten or more counts. The rearrangement joins TRBV7-9 to TRBJ2-7, with 8 nucleotides matching TRBD2. The CDR3 is made up of 14 amino acids. Germline CDR1 and CDR2: SEHNR and FQNEAQ (reference sequence). Trimming at V came to 3 bases and at J to 2 bases, leaving 3 bases not matched to a gene. As DNA, the CDR3 is TGTGCCAGCAGCTTCGCCGGGAGGGCCTACGAGCAGTACTTC. This codes for CASSFAGRAYEQYF.

This clonotype was picked up many times. Given a much more abundant clone one base away, this may be a read error. This sequence joins TRBV28 and TRBJ2-3, with no clear D. Trimming removed 6 bases from V and 2 bases from J, with 3 bases in between. Germline V gives CDR1 MDHEN, CDR2 SYDVKM. The CDR3 has 11 amino acids. The CDR3 coding sequence is TGTGCCAGCAGCAACACAGATACGCAGTATTTT. Translation gives CASSNTDTQYF.

A few counts support this clonotype. The chain recombines TRBV28 with TRBJ2-6; 11 positions match TRBD1. V dropped 8 bases and J dropped 0; count of bases not matched to a gene: 0. The CDR3 covers 15 residues. Germline CDR1 is MDHEN and CDR2 is SYDVKM. The DNA for the CDR3 is TGTGCCAGCGGGACAGGGGGCTCTGGGGCCAACGTCCTGACTTTC. Translation: CASGTGGSGANVLTF. The full variable domain, its missing parts supplied by reference TRBV28 and TRBJ2-6, is DVKVTQSSRYLVKRTGEKVFLECVQDMDHENMFWYRQDPGLGLRLIYFSYDVKMKEKGDIPEGYSVSREKKERFSLILESASTNQTSMYLCASGTGGSGANVLTFGAGSRLTVL.

This clonotype is termed medium-sized. The chain uses TRBV20-1 and TRBJ2-7; D unresolved. The CDR3 sequence is 13 residues long. Germline CDR1 and CDR2: DFQATT and SNEGSKA (reference sequence). The germline V and J ends were trimmed by 0 bases and 5 bases, with 11 bases remaining between them. The CDR3 reads CSAREQARNEQYF. Here the CDR3 DNA reads TGCAGTGCTAGAGAGCAGGCGAGGAACGAGCAGTACTTC.

CDR3 nucleotide sequence: TGTGCCAGCAGCTTGGGACCGACAGGAGGAGAGTATGGCTACACCTTC. Protein sequence: CASSLGPTGGEYGYTF. The chain uses TRBV7-9 and TRBJ1-2; D possibly corresponds to TRBD1 (6 bases). Germline CDR1 is SEHNR and CDR2 is FQNEAQ (reference sequence). This CDR3 is 16 amino acids long. Trimming cost V 3 bases and J 5 bases, with 19 bases left between them.

This clonotype was counted at least ten times. This chain links TRBV7-2 with TRBJ1-3, with D possibly being TRBD1 (5 bases). The length of the CDR3 is 12 residues. CDR1 SGHTA and CDR2 FQGNSA come from the germline V gene. V was pared by 5 bases and J by 11 bases, with 13 bases between. The CDR3 loop is CASSDSQGSIYF. The CDR3 DNA reads TGTGCCAGCAGCGACAGCCAAGGCTCCATATATTTT.

This clonotype was found many times. This chain connects TRBV20-1 to TRBJ2-7; TRBD1 matches 11 bases. CDR3 length: 14 residues. Germline V gives CDR1 DFQATT, CDR2 SNEGSKA (reference sequence). Trimming took 5 bases from V and 4 from J; bases not matched to a gene: 7. In DNA, the CDR3 is TGCAGTGCTTTGATGCGGGACAGGGGGTACGAGCAGTACTTC. It yields the protein CSALMRDRGYEQYF.

This clonotype came up many times. The chain employs TRBV5-1 and TRBJ2-2; 10 positions agree with TRBD2. Unmatched junction bases numbered 5, after V lost 0 bases and J lost 6 bases. This CDR3 is built from 16 residues. Germline V lookup: CDR1 SGHRS, CDR2 YFSETQ. In nucleotides, the CDR3 is TGCGCCAGCAGCTTGGCGGCTAGCGGGAGTCCCGGGGAGCTGTTTTTT. Its translation: CASSLAASGSPGELFF.

Many counts were recorded for this clonotype. V is TRBV12-3 or TRBV12-4 and J is TRBJ1-2; D remains ambiguous. Trimming took 3 bases from V and 6 from J, leaving 11 bases between them. The CDR3 length is 13 residues. DNA for the CDR3: TGTGCCAGCAGTTTTAGTCCGGGCCATGGCTACACCTTC. Translation gives CASSFSPGHGYTF.

This clonotype was found a few times. The CDR3 DNA reads as TGCAGTGCTAGGGCAGAGGGGAGCAAAAACATTCAGTACTTC. Translated, it gives CSARAEGSKNIQYF. The chain recombines TRBV20-1 with TRBJ2-4; D is tentatively TRBD1 or TRBD2 (5 bases each). The CDR3 is 14 residues long. Germline CDR1 DFQATT, CDR2 SNEGSKA (reference sequence). The ends were cut back, 3 bases at V and 3 bases at J, with 12 bases in the middle.

The chain recombines TRBV6-1 with TRBJ1-2; weak D call: TRBD1 (6 bases). V was cut by 5 bases and J by 3 bases, with 13 bases left in between. Germline values: CDR1 MNHNS, CDR2 SASEGT. The CDR3 covers 14 residues. CDR3 in amino acids: CASSPGRGDYGYTF. CDR3 bases: TGTGCCAGCAGTCCCGGCAGGGGTGACTATGGCTACACCTTC.

This clonotype has a handful of counts. The chain combines TRBV7-3 with TRBJ1-6, with D maybe TRBD1 (5 bases). Germline CDR1 reads SGHTA; CDR2 reads FQGTGA. With 6 bases removed from V and 6 bases from J, the gap between germline ends came to 15 bases. The CDR3 is 15 amino acids. CDR3 sequence: CASSLAGLVNSPLHF. As DNA, the CDR3 is TGTGCCAGCAGTCTAGCAGGGCTTGTTAATTCACCCCTCCACTTT.

The chain links TRBV4-2 to TRBJ1-2; D is perhaps TRBD1 (6 bases). The CDR3 is 14 amino acids. Germline V lookup: CDR1 LGHNA, CDR2 YNFKEQ. Trimming removed 4 bases at V and 6 bases at J, with 15 bases between. Written as DNA, the CDR3 is TGTGCCAGCAGCCCCCGGGGGGGCCCTAATGGCTACACCTTC. Protein sequence: CASSPRGGPNGYTF.

In this sample, this clonotype turned up many times. The rearrangement links TRBV13 to TRBJ2-1; D is unclear. The V gene's germline CDR1 is PRHDT and CDR2 FYEKMQ (reference sequence). The V end lost 5 bases, the J end lost 2 bases, and 16 bases lay between the germline ends. The CDR3 length is 16 residues. The DNA of the CDR3 is TGTGCCAGCAGCCTAAATAATGCTAACGCCTACAATGAGCAGTTCTTC. Translation gives CASSLNNANAYNEQFF.

This clonotype was observed a few times. The chain is built from TRBV3-1 and TRBJ2-1; the D is unclear. V dropped 3 bases and J dropped 0 bases, with 15 bases sitting between them. There are 17 residues in the CDR3. Germline lookup yields CDR1 LGHDT and CDR2 YNNKEL (reference sequence). The CDR3 reads CASSQALLRSSYNEQFF. CDR3 in DNA: TGTGCCAGCAGCCAGGCCTTGCTTCGGAGCTCCTACAATGAGCAGTTCTTC.

This chain links TRBV4-1 with TRBJ2-3; tentatively, D is TRBD1 (6 bases). V dropped 1 base and J dropped 3 bases, with 11 bases sitting between them. CDR3 size: 15 residues. CDR1 and CDR2 from the germline V gene are MGHRA and YSYEKL. The DNA of the CDR3 is TGCGCCAGCAGCCAAGCCGGACAGTTAACAGATACGCAGTATTTT. Translated, it gives CASSQAGQLTDTQYF.

The J gene is TRBJ1-4, the V gene TRBV7-3, with D uncertain. Germline V gives CDR1 SGHTA, CDR2 FQGTGA. The CDR3 runs to 14 residues. Trimming pared 1 base from V and 6 bases from J, leaving 9 bases between. For the CDR3, the DNA is TGTGCCAGCAGCTTAAGGGAGGTAGATGAAAAACTGTTTTTT. This gives the protein CASSLREVDEKLFF. Looking up the rest from reference TRBV7-3 and TRBJ1-4 gives the full variable domain: GAGVSQTPSNKVTEKGKYVELRCDPISGHTALYWYRQSLGQGPEFLIYFQGTGAADDSGLPNDRFFAVRPEGSVSTLKIQRTERGDSAVYLCASSLREVDEKLFFGSGTQLSVL.

This clonotype was detected ten times or more. The V gene is TRBV10-3, the J gene TRBJ2-7; 9 nucleotides line up with TRBD2. The CDR3 has 16 residues. CDR1 ENHRY and CDR2 SYGVKD come from the germline V gene. The trim removed 5 bases at V and 6 bases at J, leaving 14 bases unmatched. The CDR3 reads CAISPGLAYRGGEQYF. The CDR3 DNA is TGTGCCATCAGTCCCGGACTAGCGTATAGAGGAGGCGAGCAGTACTTC.

Note on this clonotype: A read error may account for a junction end that differs from germline. V gene TRBV28 combines with J gene TRBJ1-3; D uncertain. Germline assignment: CDR1 MDHEN and CDR2 SYDVKM. CDR3 size: 15 residues. The CDR3 nucleotides read TGTGCCAGCAGTTTATTGACTGCAACTGGGAACACCATATATTTT. This codes for CASSLLTATGNTIYF.

This clonotype has at least ten counts. This chain joins TRBV20-1 and TRBJ2-5; 7 bases match TRBD2. Germline lookup yields CDR1 DFQATT and CDR2 SNEGSKA (reference sequence). V trimming: 6 bases; J trimming: 5 bases; junction bases outside the gene matches: 15. This CDR3 is 15 amino acids long. CDR3 DNA sequence: TGCAGTGCCACAAATAGCGGGCGAACTTTGGAGACCCAGTACTTC. Translated: CSATNSGRTLETQYF.